Reported below is one T cell receptor (beta chain). Its antigen is not identified. The germline CDR1 and CDR2 sequences are SNHLY and FYNNEI. The CDR3 extends over 14 amino acids. With 7 bases removed from V and 2 bases from J, the gap between germline ends came to 15 bases. This sample is part of a study of cytomegalovirus exposure and HLA in healthy donors. The PCR employed 60 Vbeta primers together with 13 Jbeta primers. The protocol was immunoSEQ multiplex PCR, while the TCRdb copy is restricted to in-frame clones and leaves out a portion. The table for this sample gives around 100,000 clones. Whole-study findings and limits: Segments of the TCR beta V type were, in most cases, productive about 87% or about 30% of the time in an earlier analysis.

Sequenced sample: PBMCs. This chain uses TRBV2 with TRBJ2-7; D ambiguous. This receptor was identified in a man in his fifties in good health and CMV-seronegative. CDR3 residues: CASTRMWSTYEQYF. CDR3 nucleotides: TGTGCCAGCACCCGAATGTGGAGTACCTACGAGCAGTACTTC.